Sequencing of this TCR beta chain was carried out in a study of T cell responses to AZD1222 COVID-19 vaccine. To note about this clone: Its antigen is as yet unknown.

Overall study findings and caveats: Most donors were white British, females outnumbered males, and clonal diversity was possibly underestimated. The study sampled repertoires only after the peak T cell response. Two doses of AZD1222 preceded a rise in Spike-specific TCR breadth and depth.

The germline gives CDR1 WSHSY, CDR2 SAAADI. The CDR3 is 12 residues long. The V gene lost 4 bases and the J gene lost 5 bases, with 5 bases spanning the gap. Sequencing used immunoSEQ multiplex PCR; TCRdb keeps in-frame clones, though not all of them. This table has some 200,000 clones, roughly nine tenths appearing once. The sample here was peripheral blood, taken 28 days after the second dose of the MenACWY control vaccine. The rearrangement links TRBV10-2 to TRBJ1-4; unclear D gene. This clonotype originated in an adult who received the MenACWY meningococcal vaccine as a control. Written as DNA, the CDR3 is TGCGCCAGCAGTGGGACCAATGAAAAACTGTTTTTT. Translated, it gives CASSGTNEKLFF.